These 28 T cell receptor beta chains were sequenced from one sample in a study of blood T cell repertoires in COVID-19. Measured with immunoSEQ multiplex PCR; TCRdb has only the in-frame clones, and not every one. Of some 76,000 clones in the sample, approximately 80% were seen once. The specimen sequenced was peripheral blood. The receptors derive from a man aged 50-60 years with acute or convalescent COVID-19.

In its sample, this clone was seen a few times. The chain has TRBV6-5 and TRBJ2-3, with D unresolved. The CDR3 sequence is 12 residues long. CDR1 MNHEY and CDR2 SVGAGI come from the germline V gene. V lost 5 bases and J lost 2, with 5 bases in between. The CDR3 is CASSLTTDTQYF. The CDR3 DNA reads as TGTGCCAGCAGTCTAACCACAGATACGCAGTATTTT.

This CDR3 reads CASSTPGEGTFF. As DNA, the CDR3 is TGTGCCAGCAGTACCCCAGGGGAGGGAACTTTCTTT. The rearrangement joins TRBV6-5 to TRBJ1-1; the D gene is possibly TRBD1 (6 bases). Trimming pared 5 bases from V and 12 bases from J, leaving 16 bases between. Germline V gene sequence: CDR1 MNHEY, CDR2 SVGAGI. This CDR3 region has 12 residues.

The V gene is TRBV19, the J gene TRBJ1-1; TRBD1 agrees at 8 bases. With 5 bases clipped from V and 6 bases from J, the junction kept 5 bases outside the gene matches. The CDR3 is 13 amino acids. Germline V CDR1 and CDR2: LNHDA, SQIVND (reference sequence). The CDR3 loop reads CASSATGEPEAFF. CDR3 bases: TGTGCCAGTAGTGCGACAGGGGAGCCTGAAGCTTTCTTT.

The chain combines TRBV5-1 with TRBJ2-3; a weak D match, TRBD2 (5 bases). CDR1 and CDR2 from the germline V gene are SGHRS and YFSETQ. The CDR3 length is 15 residues. Trimming stripped 0 bases from V and 5 bases from J, with 13 bases between. The CDR3 reads CASSLEVSVEDTQYF. The CDR3 coding sequence is TGCGCCAGCAGCTTGGAGGTTAGCGTGGAAGATACGCAGTATTTT.

This rearrangement joins TRBV28 to TRBJ1-2, with a weak D call TRBD1 (6 bases). Germline assignment: CDR1 MDHEN and CDR2 SYDVKM. V gave up 5 bases and J gave up 1 base, with 8 bases separating them. The CDR3 spans 13 residues. Here the CDR3 DNA reads TGTGCCAGCAGTCGACAGGTTAACTATGGCTACACCTTC. Residues: CASSRQVNYGYTF.

The V gene is TRBV5-1, the J gene TRBJ2-7, with D possibly being TRBD1 (6 bases). The V gene lost 2 bases and the J gene lost 4 bases, with 13 bases spanning the gap. CDR3 length: 14 residues. Germline V gene data show CDR1 as SGHRS and CDR2 as YFSETQ. CDR3 DNA: TGCGCCAGCAGCTTAGCCGGGACATCTTACGAGCAGTACTTC. Its protein product is CASSLAGTSYEQYF.

This clone was recorded only once. The chain recombines TRBV9 with TRBJ2-1, with D tentatively TRBD2 (7 bases). Germline V gives CDR1 SGDLS, CDR2 YYNGEE. V dropped 4 bases and J dropped 0 bases, with 23 bases sitting between them. The CDR3 loop spans 19 amino acids. The chain's CDR3 is CASSKRGGSSESSYNEQFF. The CDR3 region has the DNA TGTGCCAGCAGCAAAAGGGGGGGTTCTAGCGAATCCTCCTACAATGAGCAGTTCTTC. The variable domain in full, completed from reference TRBV9 and TRBJ2-1, reads DSGVTQTPKHLITATGQRVTLRCSPRSGDLSVYWYQQSLDQGLQFLIQYYNGEERAKGNILERFSAQQFPDLHSELNLSSLELGDSALYFCASSKRGGSSESSYNEQFFGPGTRLTVL.

V usage is TRBV4-1 and J usage is TRBJ2-3, with 12 bases aligning to TRBD2. V was clipped by 6 bases and J by 6 bases; unmatched bases: 7. This CDR3 comprises 15 residues. Germline CDR1 reads MGHRA; CDR2 reads YSYEKL. DNA of the CDR3: TGCGCCAGCAGGCAGACTAGCGGGAGCTTGGATACGCAGTATTTT. Translated, it gives CASRQTSGSLDTQYF.

The chain recombines TRBV18 with TRBJ1-5; 7 bases line up with TRBD1. The germline V gene encodes CDR1 KGHSH and CDR2 LQKENI. This CDR3 comprises 14 residues. V was pared by 6 bases and J by 0 bases, with 2 bases of the junction left unmatched. The CDR3 DNA is TGTGCCAGCTCCGGGACAGATAGCAATCAGCCCCAGCATTTT. Amino acids: CASSGTDSNQPQHF.

V and J are TRBV30 and TRBJ1-1; a possible D gene is TRBD1 (5 bases). Germline values: CDR1 GTSNPN, CDR2 SVGIG (reference sequence). Trimming removed 3 bases at V and 1 base at J, with 6 bases between. The CDR3 sequence is 12 residues long. This chain's CDR3 is CAWRGGNTEAFF. In DNA form, the CDR3 reads TGTGCCTGGAGGGGGGGGAACACTGAAGCTTTCTTT. Using reference TRBV30 and TRBJ1-1 for the parts outside the CDR3, the full variable domain is SQTIHQWPATLVQPVGSPLSLECTVEGTSNPNLYWYRQAAGRGLQLLFYSVGIGQISSEVPQNLSASRPQDRQFILSSKKLLLSDSGFYLCAWRGGNTEAFFGQGTRLTVV.

The chain employs TRBV3-1 (or the pseudogene TRBV3-2) and TRBJ2-5, with 8 bases fitting TRBD2. CDR1 and CDR2 (germline): LGHDT, YNNKEL (reference sequence). This CDR3 contains 15 residues. Trimming took 0 bases from V and 5 from J; bases not matched to a gene: 5. The CDR3 here is CASSQDGGAWETQYF. As DNA, the CDR3 is TGTGCCAGCAGCCAAGACGGGGGGGCCTGGGAGACCCAGTACTTC.

The J gene is TRBJ1-1, the V gene TRBV29-1; 8 positions match TRBD1. The length of the CDR3 is 13 residues. The V segment lost 8 bases and the J segment 0 bases; nucleotides outside the gene matches: 5. CDR1 is SQVTM and CDR2 is ANQGSEA in the germline V gene. The CDR3 region has the DNA TGCAGCTCACGGACAGGGATGAACACTGAAGCTTTCTTT. This translates into CSSRTGMNTEAFF.

The gene calls are TRBV5-1 and TRBJ2-7, with D possibly TRBD1 on 5 matching bases. Germline V gives CDR1 SGHRS, CDR2 YFSETQ. The V gene lost 3 bases and the J gene lost 6 bases, with 16 bases spanning the gap. The CDR3 runs 14 residues. The CDR3 loop reads CASSWPAGSIEQYF. The CDR3 nucleotides read TGCGCCAGCAGCTGGCCGGCAGGGTCCATCGAGCAGTACTTC. The complete variable domain, with remaining parts taken from reference TRBV5-1 and TRBJ2-7, reads KAGVTQTPRYLIKTRGQQVTLSCSPISGHRSVSWYQQTPGQGLQFLFEYFSETQRNKGNFPGRFSGRQFSNSRSEMNVSTLELGDSALYLCASSWPAGSIEQYFGPGTRLTVT.

J is TRBJ1-4 and V is TRBV6-5; 8 positions agree with TRBD1. CDR3 size: 15 residues. CDR1 and CDR2 from the germline V gene are MNHEY and SVGAGI. V lost 5 bases, J lost 3 bases, and 5 bases stayed unmatched. The CDR3 region has the DNA TGTGCCAGCAGTCCCTCAGGGGGCCCTAATGAAAAACTGTTTTTT. Translated, it gives CASSPSGGPNEKLFF.

This sequence joins TRBV6-2 or TRBV6-3 and TRBJ2-7; 9 bases map to TRBD1. Per germline, CDR1 MNHEY and CDR2 SVGEGT. This CDR3 spans 15 amino acids. After removal of 2 bases from V and 4 bases from J, the junction contained 6 bases not matched to a gene. The CDR3 coding sequence is TGTGCCAGCAGTTACCCGGACAGGGGAGGTTACGAGCAGTACTTC. This translates into CASSYPDRGGYEQYF.

The chain carries TRBV24-1 and TRBJ1-5; D gene ambiguous. Germline CDR1 is KGHDR and CDR2 is SFDVKD. V was cut by 3 bases and J by 3 bases, with 8 bases left in between. This CDR3 comprises 14 residues. CDR3 bases: TGTGCCACCAGTGATAGAGCCTCCAATCAGCCCCAGCATTTT. Amino acids: CATSDRASNQPQHF.

This CDR3 is CASSDRGRDYGYTF. Here the CDR3 DNA reads TGTGCCAGCAGTGACAGGGGCCGGGACTATGGCTACACCTTC. J is TRBJ1-2 and V is TRBV6-1; D is possibly TRBD1 (6 bases). V was pared by 3 bases and J by 3 bases, with 11 bases between. CDR3 size: 14 residues. Per the germline V gene, CDR1 is MNHNS and CDR2 is SASEGT.

This clone occurred once. As DNA, the CDR3 is TGTGCCAGTAGTATGAGGAGGGGTCAGGACGAGCAGTACTTC. This translates into CASSMRRGQDEQYF. The chain has TRBV19 and TRBJ2-7, with D perhaps TRBD2 (6 bases). The V end lost 3 bases, the J end lost 5 bases, and 14 bases lay between the germline ends. CDR1 and CDR2 from the germline V gene are LNHDA and SQIVND (reference sequence). The CDR3 totals 14 residues.

This clone was picked up a small number of times. The CDR3 loop reads CASSQDQGAAFF. DNA of the CDR3: TGTGCCAGCAGCCAAGATCAGGGCGCAGCTTTCTTT. This chain links TRBV14 with TRBJ1-1; D might be TRBD1 (5 bases). Germline values: CDR1 SGHDN, CDR2 FVKESK. With 0 bases removed from V and 10 bases from J, the gap between germline ends came to 9 bases. This CDR3 has 12 residues.

The chain has TRBV11-2 and TRBJ2-3, with 8 bases identical to TRBD2. The CDR3 is made up of 16 amino acids. Germline assignment: CDR1 SGHAT and CDR2 FQNNGV. V shed 5 bases, J shed 5 bases, and the junction held 12 bases outside the gene matches. The CDR3 sequence: CASSPLTAGGQDTQYF. In nucleotides, the CDR3 is TGTGCCAGCAGCCCTTTGACGGCGGGGGGACAAGATACGCAGTATTTT.

The rearrangement joins TRBV10-3 to TRBJ2-1; weak D call: TRBD2 (7 bases). Trimming took 3 bases from V and 10 from J, leaving 22 bases between them. This CDR3 is built from 16 residues. Germline V gene data show CDR1 as ENHRY and CDR2 as SYGVKD. CDR3 coding DNA: TGTGCCATCAGTGATGGTCTAGCGGCCTCCCAGGGGGAGCAGTTCTTC. Protein: CAISDGLAASQGEQFF.

The chain has TRBV5-6 and TRBJ2-7, with D possibly being TRBD1 (6 bases). Germline CDR1 reads SGHDT; CDR2 reads YYEEEE. The CDR3 sequence is 14 residues long. Trimming removed 4 bases from V and 5 bases from J, with 16 bases in between. The CDR3 DNA sequence: TGTGCCAGCAGCCTCTTACAGGGTAGCGACGAGCAGTACTTC. Its protein product is CASSLLQGSDEQYF.

The rearrangement joins TRBV19 to TRBJ1-5, with 7 bases aligning to TRBD1. The trim removed 4 bases at V and 3 bases at J, leaving 18 bases unmatched. The CDR3 is 19 residues long. Per germline, CDR1 LNHDA and CDR2 SQIVND (reference sequence). This CDR3 is CASSTPGQYERWNNQPQHF. CDR3 nucleotides: TGTGCCAGTAGTACCCCGGGACAGTACGAGCGGTGGAACAATCAGCCCCAGCATTTT.

The rearrangement joins TRBV19 to TRBJ1-5; D gene uncertain. Trimming shortened V by 1 base and J by 3 bases, and 13 bases separated the two germline ends. Germline-derived CDR1 and CDR2 are LNHDA and SQIVND (reference sequence). The CDR3 is made up of 16 amino acids. CDR3 coding DNA: TGTGCCAGTAGTATAGCCCCGACGGACTCCAATCAGCCCCAGCATTTT. This sequence encodes CASSIAPTDSNQPQHF.

This clone was seen a handful of times. The chain couples TRBV28 to TRBJ1-2, with D perhaps matching TRBD1 (5 bases). V gave up 2 bases and J gave up 5 bases, with 12 bases separating them. CDR1 MDHEN and CDR2 SYDVKM come from the germline V gene. The CDR3 has 14 amino acids. The CDR3 nucleotides read TGTGCCAGCAGTTTAGGGGGGGAGAAGTATGGCTACACCTTC. This sequence encodes CASSLGGEKYGYTF.

This clone was observed once. V gene TRBV19 combines with J gene TRBJ1-5, with D perhaps matching TRBD1 (6 bases). Germline loops: CDR1 LNHDA, CDR2 SQIVND (reference sequence). The CDR3 has 14 amino acids. Trimming pared 4 bases from V and 4 bases from J, leaving 11 bases between. The CDR3 DNA reads TGTGCCAGTAGTAGGGACACATTAAATCAGCCCCAGCATTTT. It codes for CASSRDTLNQPQHF.

V usage is TRBV28 and J usage is TRBJ2-7; 9 bases are shared with TRBD2. With 8 bases clipped from V and 0 bases from J, the junction kept 2 bases outside the gene matches. This CDR3 is 13 amino acids long. The germline CDR1 and CDR2 sequences are MDHEN and SYDVKM. This CDR3 is CASFSGSSYEQYF. In nucleotides, the CDR3 is TGTGCCAGCTTTAGCGGGAGCTCCTACGAGCAGTACTTC.

The chain employs TRBV6-6 and TRBJ1-1; possibly TRBD1 for D (6 bases). Germline CDR1 MNHNY, CDR2 SVGAGI (reference sequence). CDR3 length: 14 residues. Trimming left V 7 bases short and J 1 base short, with 13 bases between. CDR3 amino acids: CASNTTGTNTEAFF. For the CDR3, the DNA is TGTGCCAGCAACACCACAGGGACGAACACTGAAGCTTTCTTT.